This TCR beta chain is drawn from a study of spatial heterogeneity in lung cancer. Whole-study context: Sequencing consistently turned up more beta-chain sequences than alpha-chain sequences.

The library protocol tagged each TCR cDNA with a unique molecular identifier. In TCRdb, the 5' RACE reads were re-called with MiXCR into one record per CDR3 protein. This table has around 6,000 distinct CDR3 sequences, about 18% appearing once. Time point here: sample taken at primary tumor resection. The donor population consisted of approximately 70 patients with untreated, early-stage non-small cell lung cancer. Whole RNA, which was extracted from tumor, nontumor lung tissue or frozen PBMC, was sequenced without any cell sorting. Germline loops: CDR1 SGHTA, CDR2 FQGNSA. CDR3 length: 16 amino acids. The V gene lost 0 bases and the J gene lost 0 bases, with 12 bases spanning the gap.

This chain uses TRBV7-2 with TRBJ2-7; D unclear. The specimen was normal lung tissue next to the tumor, collected at surgery. This clonotype was obtained from a male donor with early-stage non-small cell lung cancer. The CDR3 nucleotides read TGTGCCAGCAGCTTAGCGCAGAGTGCGGTCTCCTACGAGCAGTACTTC. Translated: CASSLAQSAVSYEQYF.